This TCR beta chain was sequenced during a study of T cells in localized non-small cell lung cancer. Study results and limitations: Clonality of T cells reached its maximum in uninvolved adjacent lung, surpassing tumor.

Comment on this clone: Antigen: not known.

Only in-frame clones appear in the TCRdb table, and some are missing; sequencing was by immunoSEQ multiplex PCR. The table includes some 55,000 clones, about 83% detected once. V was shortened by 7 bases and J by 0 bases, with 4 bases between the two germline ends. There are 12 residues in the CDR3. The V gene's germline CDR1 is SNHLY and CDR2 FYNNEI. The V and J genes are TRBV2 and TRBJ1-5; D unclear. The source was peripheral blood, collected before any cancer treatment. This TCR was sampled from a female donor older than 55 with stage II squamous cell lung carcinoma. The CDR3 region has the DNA TGTGCCAGCACCATTAGCAATCAGCCCCAGCATTTT. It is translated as CASTISNQPQHF.